One and the same sample provided the 29 T cell receptor beta chains below, sequenced in a study of blood T cell repertoires in COVID-19. Repertoires were generated with immunoSEQ multiplex PCR, while TCRdb's copy carries only in-frame clones and drops some. The sample records 290,000 or so clones, roughly 86% being singletons. The source material was PBMCs or T cells enriched from blood (not recorded which). The receptors derive from a woman aged 18-30 years who had recovered from COVID-19.

The CDR3 DNA sequence: TGTGCCAGCAGCTTAGACGGGACTAGCTTTTACGAGCAGTACTTC. Its protein product is CASSLDGTSFYEQYF. The V and J genes are TRBV7-6 and TRBJ2-7, with 9 bases lining up with TRBD2. Germline V gene sequence: CDR1 SGHVS, CDR2 FNYEAQ. The CDR3 consists of 15 residues. V lost 1 base to trimming and J lost 4 bases; unmatched junction nucleotides: 5.

The chain carries TRBV3-1 (or the pseudogene TRBV3-2) and TRBJ2-3; the match to TRBD2 covers 8 bases. Per germline, CDR1 LGHDT and CDR2 YNNKEL (reference sequence). This CDR3 is built from 20 residues. After removal of 0 bases from V and 5 bases from J, the junction contained 19 bases not matched to a gene. The DNA for the CDR3 is TGTGCCAGCAGCCAAGATAGGCCCGCCCGGATCGGGAGGGAACAAGATACGCAGTATTTT. It encodes CASSQDRPARIGREQDTQYF.

The chain recombines TRBV7-9 with TRBJ1-2; D not resolved. Trimming cost V 5 bases and J 4 bases, with 14 bases left between them. CDR1 SEHNR and CDR2 FQNEAQ come from the germline V gene (reference sequence). This CDR3 region has 14 residues. The CDR3 loop is CASSPNSEIYGYTF. CDR3 nucleotide sequence: TGTGCCAGCAGCCCAAATTCAGAAATCTATGGCTACACCTTC.

V is TRBV19 and J is TRBJ2-2; D remains unclear. Germline V gene sequence: CDR1 LNHDA, CDR2 SQIVND (reference sequence). V was clipped by 3 bases and J by 6 bases, with 8 bases between them. This CDR3 is built from 13 residues. As DNA, the CDR3 is TGTGCCAGTAGTATCGTTGGAGCCGGGGAGCTGTTTTTT. Translation: CASSIVGAGELFF.

This clone was seen just once. This rearrangement joins TRBV28 to TRBJ2-1, with D tentatively TRBD1 (6 bases). From germline, CDR1 is MDHEN and CDR2 SYDVKM. V gave up 6 bases and J gave up 10 bases, with 10 bases separating them. This CDR3 comprises 11 residues. The CDR3 DNA reads as TGTGCCAGCAGCACTACAGGGGAGCAGTTCTTC. This gives the protein CASSTTGEQFF.

This rearrangement joins TRBV3-1 (or the pseudogene TRBV3-2) to TRBJ2-5; 8 nucleotides line up with TRBD2. Germline-derived CDR1 and CDR2 are LGHDT and YNNKEL (reference sequence). The length of the CDR3 is 16 residues. J was trimmed by 0 bases and V by 5 bases; bases with no gene match: 8. The CDR3 sequence is CASSLRASGYQETQYF. DNA for the CDR3: TGTGCCAGCAGCTTACGGGCTAGCGGGTACCAAGAGACCCAGTACTTC.

The chain combines TRBV11-3 with TRBJ1-2; 8 nucleotides line up with TRBD1. This CDR3 comprises 17 residues. Unmatched junction bases numbered 13, after V lost 1 base and J lost 6 bases. Germline V gene sequence: CDR1 SGHNT, CDR2 YENEEA. The CDR3 DNA is TGTGCCAGCAGCTTAGGCCGACCGAACCAGGGGGCGAATGGCTACACCTTC. Translating it yields CASSLGRPNQGANGYTF. Complete variable domain (other parts from reference TRBV11-3 and TRBJ1-2): EAGVVQSPRYKIIEKKQPVAFWCNPISGHNTLYWYLQNLGQGPELLIRYENEEAVDDSQLPKDRFSAERLKGVDSTLKIQPAELGDSAVYLCASSLGRPNQGANGYTFGSGTRLTVV.

The V and J genes are TRBV7-2 and TRBJ2-3; 9 bases fit TRBD1. Per the germline V gene, CDR1 is SGHTA and CDR2 is FQGNSA. This CDR3 region has 15 residues. V was clipped by 4 bases and J by 4 bases; unmatched bases: 6. The CDR3 nucleotides read TGTGCCAGCAGCTACCGGGGACAGGGTTCAGATACGCAGTATTTT. Translation: CASSYRGQGSDTQYF.

The rearrangement links TRBV11-2 to TRBJ2-1; weak D call: TRBD1 (7 bases). V lost 1 base and J 5 bases, leaving 12 bases between the germline ends. The CDR3 sequence is 15 residues long. Germline V gene sequence: CDR1 SGHAT, CDR2 FQNNGV. The CDR3 coding sequence is TGTGCCAGCAGCTTAGTTGCAGGGGGGCACAATGAGCAGTTCTTC. Protein: CASSLVAGGHNEQFF.

The rearrangement links TRBV19 to TRBJ1-2, with D perhaps TRBD1 (5 bases). Germline V gene data show CDR1 as LNHDA and CDR2 as SQIVND (reference sequence). The V gene lost 3 bases and the J gene lost 14 bases, with 16 bases spanning the gap. The CDR3 is made up of 12 amino acids. This CDR3 is CASSMMQGGNTF. The CDR3 nucleotides are TGTGCCAGTAGTATGATGCAGGGCGGGAATACCTTC.

V gene TRBV15 combines with J gene TRBJ1-3, with 7 bases matching TRBD1. Germline loops: CDR1 LNHNV, CDR2 YYDKDF (reference sequence). V lost 2 bases and J lost 0; bases outside the gene matches: 7. This CDR3 is built from 17 residues. CDR3 amino acids: CATSRRQGQSSGNTIYF. The CDR3 DNA follows: TGTGCCACCAGCAGAAGACAGGGCCAGAGCTCTGGAAACACCATATATTTT.

This clone was observed once. The V call is TRBV14, the J call TRBJ2-7; D is possibly TRBD1 (5 bases). Trimming stripped 2 bases from V and 3 bases from J, with 11 bases between. Germline-derived CDR1 and CDR2 are SGHDN and FVKESK. The CDR3 is made up of 14 amino acids. CDR3 protein: CASSQQGLGYEQYF. The DNA of the CDR3 is TGTGCCAGCAGCCAACAGGGTCTCGGCTACGAGCAGTACTTC. The entire variable domain, with the rest obtained from reference TRBV14 and TRBJ2-7, is as follows: EAGVTQFPSHSVIEKGQTVTLRCDPISGHDNLYWYRRVMGKEIKFLLHFVKESKQDESGMPNNRFLAERTGGTYSTLKVQPAELEDSGVYFCASSQQGLGYEQYFGPGTRLTVT.

This clone was counted at least ten times. This rearrangement joins TRBV19 to TRBJ2-1; a possible D gene is TRBD1 (5 bases). Looked up from germline, CDR1 is LNHDA and CDR2 is SQIVND (reference sequence). The V gene lost 7 bases and the J gene lost 1 base, with 8 bases spanning the gap. The CDR3 covers 13 residues. CDR3 sequence (DNA): TGTGCCAGTACCCCAGGGTCCTACAATGAGCAGTTCTTC. It is translated as CASTPGSYNEQFF.

V is TRBV7-9 and J is TRBJ2-7; D possibly corresponds to TRBD2 (5 bases). CDR3 length: 15 residues. Looked up from germline, CDR1 is SEHNR and CDR2 is FQNEAQ (reference sequence). With 2 bases removed from V and 0 bases from J, the gap between germline ends came to 11 bases. CDR3 DNA: TGTGCCAGCAGCTTAAGGACGGGAAGCTCCTACGAGCAGTACTTC. Residues: CASSLRTGSSYEQYF. The variable domain in full, completed from reference TRBV7-9 and TRBJ2-7, reads DTGVSQNPRHKITKRGQNVTFRCDPISEHNRLYWYRQTLGQGPEFLTYFQNEAQLEKSRLLSDRFSAERPKGSFSTLEIQRTEQGDSAMYLCASSLRTGSSYEQYFGPGTRLTVT.

This clone was recorded many times. The chain combines TRBV2 with TRBJ2-4; the D gene is possibly TRBD2 (6 bases). The CDR3 runs to 14 residues. Trimming shortened V by 8 bases and J by 1 base, and 12 bases separated the two germline ends. Germline V gene lookup returns CDR1 SNHLY and CDR2 FYNNEI. DNA of the CDR3: TGTGCCAGCTCCCCCGGGAGTGCCAAAAACATTCAGTACTTC. Translating it yields CASSPGSAKNIQYF. Combining the CDR3 with reference TRBV2 and TRBJ2-4 gives the whole variable domain EPEVTQTPSHQVTQMGQEVILRCVPISNHLYFYWYRQILGQKVEFLVSFYNNEISEKSEIFDDQFSVERPDGSNFTLKIRSTKLEDSAMYFCASSPGSAKNIQYFGAGTRLSVL.

V usage is TRBV6-5 and J usage is TRBJ1-1; TRBD1 is a possible D gene (5 bases). Germline V gives CDR1 MNHEY, CDR2 SVGAGI. V was shortened by 6 bases and J by 0 bases, with 8 bases between the two germline ends. The CDR3 runs 13 residues. DNA of the CDR3: TGTGCCAGCAGGCGGGGGGTGAACACTGAAGCTTTCTTT. Translation gives CASRRGVNTEAFF.

In this sample, this clone turned up many times. This specimen includes other DNA sequences encoding the same CDR3. This sequence joins TRBV4-3 and TRBJ2-7, with 10 nucleotides matching TRBD1. The CDR3 covers 16 residues. Losses at the gene ends were 3 bases for V and 2 bases for J; bases not matched to a gene: 7. Germline V gene sequence: CDR1 LGHNA, CDR2 YSLEER. CDR3 loop: CASSHSGTGETYEQYF. CDR3 in DNA: TGCGCCAGCAGCCACTCCGGGACAGGGGAAACCTACGAGCAGTACTTC.

CDR3 sequence: CASSTLGGAVSSGANVLTF. The CDR3 nucleotides read TGTGCCAGCAGCACCTTGGGCGGGGCGGTCAGCTCTGGGGCCAACGTCCTGACTTTC. The J gene is TRBJ2-6, the V gene TRBV7-3, with a possible D match to TRBD2 (6 bases). The germline V gene encodes CDR1 SGHTA and CDR2 FQGTGA. V was trimmed by 5 bases and J by 0 bases, leaving 20 bases between them. The CDR3 consists of 19 residues.

V and J are TRBV5-1 and TRBJ1-2; TRBD1 agrees at 7 bases. CDR1 is SGHRS and CDR2 is YFSETQ in the germline V gene. V trimming: 5 bases; J trimming: 0 bases; junction bases outside the gene matches: 10. The CDR3 is 16 residues long. CDR3 in amino acids: CASSSRDSNANYGYTF. For the CDR3, the DNA is TGCGCCAGCAGTTCTCGGGACAGCAATGCTAACTATGGCTACACCTTC. The whole variable domain, remainder taken from reference TRBV5-1 and TRBJ1-2, is KAGVTQTPRYLIKTRGQQVTLSCSPISGHRSVSWYQQTPGQGLQFLFEYFSETQRNKGNFPGRFSGRQFSNSRSEMNVSTLELGDSALYLCASSSRDSNANYGYTFGSGTRLTVV.

The V call is TRBV12-5, the J call TRBJ1-5; possible D gene TRBD1, 5 bases. CDR1 and CDR2 from the germline V gene are LGHNT and FRNRAP. V was trimmed by 5 bases and J by 4 bases, leaving 18 bases between them. This CDR3 spans 16 amino acids. CDR3: CASGPPGIGENQPQHF. For the CDR3, the DNA is TGTGCTAGTGGTCCGCCAGGGATAGGGGAAAATCAGCCCCAGCATTTT.

This rearrangement joins TRBV4-3 to TRBJ1-1, with 7 nucleotides matching TRBD1. This CDR3 comprises 15 residues. Germline CDR1 reads LGHNA; CDR2 reads YSLEER. V gave up 0 bases and J gave up 6 bases; unmatched junction bases: 7. The CDR3, as DNA: TGCGCCAGCAGCCAAGATTACAGACAGGGATCTGAAGCTTTCTTT. It codes for CASSQDYRQGSEAFF.

This clone was recorded once. This chain connects TRBV27 to TRBJ2-3, with a tentative D call TRBD1 (5 bases). This CDR3 region has 14 residues. V was trimmed by 6 bases and J by 0 bases, leaving 10 bases between them. Germline values: CDR1 MNHEY, CDR2 SMNVEV (reference sequence). The CDR3 region is CASRGLSSTDTQYF. The CDR3 coding sequence is TGTGCCAGCAGGGGGCTTTCTAGCACAGATACGCAGTATTTT.

In nucleotides, the CDR3 is TGTGCCAGCAGCCAGGGAAATAGCAATCAGCCCCAGCATTTT. Protein sequence: CASSQGNSNQPQHF. V gene TRBV6-6 combines with J gene TRBJ1-5; possible D gene TRBD1, 5 bases. Deletions cut 6 bases from V and 0 bases from J, with 9 bases between. This CDR3 comprises 14 residues. Looked up from germline, CDR1 is MNHNY and CDR2 is SVGAGI (reference sequence).

The chain joins TRBV6-5 to TRBJ2-3, with 9 bases fitting TRBD1. V dropped 9 bases and J dropped 3; count of bases not matched to a gene: 7. The CDR3 covers 14 residues. Germline V CDR1 and CDR2: MNHEY, SVGAGI. In DNA form, the CDR3 reads TGTGCCAGTGACAGGGGGTCGAGAACAGATACGCAGTATTTT. Translated, it gives CASDRGSRTDTQYF.

The V call is TRBV13, the J call TRBJ2-2, with D hard to call. Per germline, CDR1 PRHDT and CDR2 FYEKMQ (reference sequence). Between the trimmed V and J ends, which lost 5 bases and 0 bases, there was a span of 13 bases. This CDR3 region has 16 residues. The CDR3 DNA reads as TGTGCCAGCAGCCTAAGATCCATGACGAACACCGGGGAGCTGTTTTTT. It encodes CASSLRSMTNTGELFF.

This sequence joins TRBV12-2 and TRBJ2-1; the D segment call TRBD2 is taken from the table without a DNA check. TRBV12-2 is a recognized pseudogene. The CDR3 totals 19 residues. The CDR3 reads CASRFGTSGISSSYNEQFF. The CDR3 nucleotides read TGTGCAAGTCGCTTCGGGACTAGCGGGATAAGTAGCTCCTACAATGAGCAGTTCTTC.

This clone was counted a single time. This chain joins TRBV5-4 and TRBJ2-7; maybe TRBD1 (5 bases). V lost 0 bases and J 6 bases, leaving 10 bases between the germline ends. In germline, CDR1 is SGHNT, CDR2 YYREEE (reference sequence). This CDR3 spans 13 amino acids. The CDR3 loop is CASSLDRGSEQYF. The CDR3 DNA sequence: TGTGCCAGCAGCTTGGATAGGGGATCCGAGCAGTACTTC.

The chain combines TRBV7-2 with TRBJ2-7, with D possibly being TRBD1 (5 bases). Trimming took off 1 base at V and 2 bases at J, with 9 bases between the two ends. CDR3 length: 14 amino acids. Germline-derived CDR1 and CDR2 are SGHTA and FQGNSA. Here the CDR3 DNA reads TGTGCCAGCAGCTTAGGGCCACAGGCCTACGAGCAGTACTTC. It specifies CASSLGPQAYEQYF.

About this clone itself: This could be a read error, since a much larger clone is one nucleotide away. This sequence joins TRBV7-8 and TRBJ1-4; no clear D gene. Trimming shortened V by 1 base and J by 8 bases, and 5 bases separated the two germline ends. Germline V gene lookup returns CDR1 SGHVS and CDR2 FQNEAQ. This CDR3 region has 12 residues. The CDR3 region has the DNA TGTGCCAGCAGCTTAGACGGGGAAAAACTGTTTTTT. Its translation is CASSLDGEKLFF.